The entry that follows covers one T cell receptor (beta chain) sequence. The sample originates from a study of T cell responses to AZD1222 COVID-19 vaccine. The CDR3 is 13 residues long. V was shortened by 5 bases and J by 3 bases, with 8 bases between the two germline ends. Germline assignment: CDR1 SGHTA and CDR2 FQGNSA. The assay was immunoSEQ multiplex PCR, and TCRdb's table has in-frame clones only and misses some. The table records about 150,000 clones, roughly 92% of them present only once. The rearrangement uses TRBV7-2 and TRBJ1-5; D remains unclear. The sequences come from peripheral blood, collected on day 0 of AZD1222 vaccination. This sequence originates from an adult in good health. The CDR3 DNA reads TGTGCCAGCAGCCTCACCACCAATCAGCCCCAGCATTTT. Translating gives CASSLTTNQPQHF.